The 14 T cell receptor beta chains below all came from one sample that was sequenced in a study of cytomegalovirus exposure and HLA in healthy donors. Primers for the PCR totalled 60 Vbeta and 13 Jbeta. Assay: immunoSEQ multiplex PCR; the TCRdb copy retains only in-frame clones and omits some. The sample contains 100,000 to 150,000 clones, approximately 76% of which appear only once. The specimen sequenced was PBMCs. These receptors were collected from a man aged 50-60 years in good health and CMV-seropositive.

The V and J genes are TRBV7-6 and TRBJ2-1; perhaps TRBD2 as D (6 bases). In germline, CDR1 is SGHVS, CDR2 FNYEAQ. V dropped 0 bases and J dropped 0 bases, with 12 bases sitting between them. This CDR3 contains 17 residues. The CDR3 DNA sequence: TGTGCCAGCAGCTTAGCGTCCGCGACTAGCTCCTACAATGAGCAGTTCTTC. Translation gives CASSLASATSSYNEQFF.

This clone was seen only once. The V gene is TRBV19, the J gene TRBJ2-3, with TRBD1 as a possible D gene (5 bases). Germline V gives CDR1 LNHDA, CDR2 SQIVND (reference sequence). Trimming removed 7 bases at V and 1 base at J, with 6 bases between. This CDR3 is built from 12 residues. The CDR3 DNA follows: TGTGCCAGTAAGACAGGCACAGATACGCAGTATTTT. It specifies CASKTGTDTQYF. Drawing the rest from reference TRBV19 and TRBJ2-3, the complete variable domain is DGGITQSPKYLFRKEGQNVTLSCEQNLNHDAMYWYRQDPGQGLRLIYYSQIVNDFQKGDIAEGYSVSREKKESFPLTVTSAQKNPTAFYLCASKTGTDTQYFGPGTRLTVL.

The chain carries TRBV4-1 and TRBJ1-2; possible D gene TRBD1, 5 bases. Trimming shortened V by 4 bases and J by 4 bases, and 13 bases separated the two germline ends. Germline assignment: CDR1 MGHRA and CDR2 YSYEKL. The CDR3 runs 14 residues. The CDR3 is CASSRGEGTYGYTF. The CDR3 DNA sequence: TGCGCCAGCAGCCGAGGGGAGGGTACCTATGGCTACACCTTC.

CDR3 loop: CASSPSGQINTDTQYF. CDR3 in DNA: TGTGCCAGCAGCCCTTCTGGCCAGATCAACACAGATACGCAGTATTTT. The chain links TRBV7-2 to TRBJ2-3, with unresolved D. Deletions cut 5 bases from V and 2 bases from J, with 17 bases between. This CDR3 is 16 amino acids long. Germline V CDR1 and CDR2: SGHTA, FQGNSA.

The chain has TRBV5-4 and TRBJ2-1; TRBD2 might be the D (6 bases). The length of the CDR3 is 17 residues. Per the germline V gene, CDR1 is SGHNT and CDR2 is YYREEE (reference sequence). The V end lost 4 bases, the J end lost 0 bases, and 17 bases lay between the germline ends. As DNA, the CDR3 is TGTGCCAGCAGCCGCGAAGGGACTTCGAGCTCCTACAATGAGCAGTTCTTC. This encodes CASSREGTSSSYNEQFF.

The CDR3 sequence: CASSLVQGDNEQFF. The CDR3 DNA sequence: TGTGCCAGCAGTTTGGTCCAGGGGGACAATGAGCAGTTCTTC. This chain uses TRBV27 with TRBJ2-1; TRBD1 agrees at 7 bases. This CDR3 is built from 14 residues. Germline assignment: CDR1 MNHEY and CDR2 SMNVEV (reference sequence). V was pared by 3 bases and J by 5 bases, with 4 bases of the junction left unmatched.

The chain couples TRBV2 to TRBJ1-4; D might be TRBD1 (6 bases). CDR3 length: 15 residues. Trimming took off 4 bases at V and 5 bases at J, with 14 bases between the two ends. From germline, CDR1 is SNHLY and CDR2 FYNNEI. CDR3 region: CASSGVSTGNEKLFF. The CDR3 DNA reads as TGTGCCAGCAGTGGGGTTTCGACAGGAAATGAAAAACTGTTTTTT. Filled out from reference TRBV2 and TRBJ1-4, the complete variable domain reads EPEVTQTPSHQVTQMGQEVILRCVPISNHLYFYWYRQILGQKVEFLVSFYNNEISEKSEIFDDQFSVERPDGSNFTLKIRSTKLEDSAMYFCASSGVSTGNEKLFFGSGTQLSVL.

The table lists this clone with a few counts. V gene TRBV5-1 combines with J gene TRBJ1-1, with TRBD1 matching over 9 bases. Trimming took 3 bases from V and 1 from J; bases not matched to a gene: 4. The germline gives CDR1 SGHRS, CDR2 YFSETQ. The CDR3 has 15 amino acids. Here the CDR3 DNA reads TGCGCCAGCAGCTCGGGGACAGGGCCGAACACTGAAGCTTTCTTT. Protein: CASSSGTGPNTEAFF.

The rearrangement joins TRBV5-6 to TRBJ2-3; 12 bases fit TRBD2. Trimming at V came to 4 bases and at J to 5 bases, leaving 8 bases not matched to a gene. This CDR3 has 16 residues. CDR1 and CDR2 from the germline V gene are SGHDT and YYEEEE. In DNA form, the CDR3 reads TGTGCCAGCAGCGCGCCGACTAGCGGGAGAGGAGATACGCAGTATTTT. Protein product: CASSAPTSGRGDTQYF. The variable domain in full, completed from reference TRBV5-6 and TRBJ2-3, reads DAGVTQSPTHLIKTRGQQVTLRCSPKSGHDTVSWYQQALGQGPQFIFQYYEEEERQRGNFPDRFSGHQFPNYSSELNVNALLLGDSALYLCASSAPTSGRGDTQYFGPGTRLTVL.

Turning to this clone: Other DNA sequences of this sample code for an identical CDR3. The chain has TRBV20-1 and TRBJ2-5; D ambiguous. CDR3 size: 11 residues. Trimming pared 2 bases from V and 5 bases from J, leaving 6 bases between. Germline loops: CDR1 DFQATT, CDR2 SNEGSKA (reference sequence). The CDR3 coding sequence is TGCAGTGCTAGACCCTTGGAGACCCAGTACTTC. As protein: CSARPLETQYF.

The sample holds many counts of this clone. The chain recombines TRBV2 with TRBJ2-1; 12 bases align to TRBD2. Germline V lookup: CDR1 SNHLY, CDR2 FYNNEI. V was clipped by 6 bases and J by 8 bases; unmatched bases: 5. CDR3 length equals 14 residues. The CDR3 DNA follows: TGTGCCAGCAGACTAACTAGCGGGGGGTATGAGCAGTTCTTC. Translation gives CASRLTSGGYEQFF. The full variable domain, rest sourced from reference TRBV2 and TRBJ2-1, is EPEVTQTPSHQVTQMGQEVILRCVPISNHLYFYWYRQILGQKVEFLVSFYNNEISEKSEIFDDQFSVERPDGSNFTLKIRSTKLEDSAMYFCASRLTSGGYEQFFGPGTRLTVL.

This clone was seen a single time. The chain uses TRBV18 and TRBJ2-1; the match to TRBD2 covers 9 bases. V shed 0 bases and J 6 bases; nucleotides not matched to a gene: 6. Germline lookup yields CDR1 KGHSH and CDR2 LQKENI. This CDR3 has 16 amino acids. CDR3 region: CASSPPGLAGPNEQFF. Written as DNA, the CDR3 is TGTGCCAGCTCACCACCGGGTCTAGCGGGGCCCAATGAGCAGTTCTTC.

V gene TRBV15 combines with J gene TRBJ2-3; weak D call: TRBD2 (6 bases). Looked up from germline, CDR1 is LNHNV and CDR2 is YYDKDF (reference sequence). CDR3 length: 11 amino acids. V shed 4 bases and J shed 8 bases, with 7 bases lying between them. The CDR3 spells CATSIGGTQYF. CDR3 in DNA: TGTGCCACCAGCATCGGGGGTACGCAGTATTTT.

This sequence joins TRBV4-1 and TRBJ2-3; 10 nucleotides align to TRBD1. The V gene end was trimmed by 1 base and the J gene end by 1 base; junction bases not matched to a gene: 8. Germline CDR1 MGHRA, CDR2 YSYEKL. The CDR3 has 18 residues. In DNA, the CDR3 is TGCGCCAGCAGCCAAGTGGGGTACGGGACAGGGGGCACAGATACGCAGTATTTT. Residues: CASSQVGYGTGGTDTQYF.